This T cell receptor (beta chain) was recovered during a study of blood T cell repertoires in COVID-19. Overall study: Specimens from acute and convalescent COVID-19 originated in the United States, Italy and Spain. PBMCs, B-cell-depleted T cells, or T cells provided the cDNA or gDNA that made up the material.

Per the authors' pipeline: Scientists estimated how many nucleated cells there were by amplifying reference gene primers. Sequenced by immunoSEQ multiplex PCR; TCRdb stores in-frame clones only, minus some. That table is the source of V, J and clone size, and D and trimming were worked out from the DNA. The sample includes 150,000 to 200,000 clones, under 95% of them seen just once. In the case of this clone: Other nucleotide sequences in the sample specify the same CDR3.

V shed 2 bases, J shed 3 bases, and the junction held 0 bases outside the gene matches. CDR1 and CDR2 (germline): KGHSH, LQKENI. CDR3 size: 14 residues. Sequenced sample: peripheral blood. The gene calls are TRBV18 and TRBJ2-7; 11 nucleotides line up with TRBD2. This sequence originates from a man between 60 and 70 years old with active or convalescent COVID-19. CDR3 DNA: TGTGCCAGCTCACCAGGGACTAGCGGCTACGAGCAGTACTTC. Translating gives CASSPGTSGYEQYF.